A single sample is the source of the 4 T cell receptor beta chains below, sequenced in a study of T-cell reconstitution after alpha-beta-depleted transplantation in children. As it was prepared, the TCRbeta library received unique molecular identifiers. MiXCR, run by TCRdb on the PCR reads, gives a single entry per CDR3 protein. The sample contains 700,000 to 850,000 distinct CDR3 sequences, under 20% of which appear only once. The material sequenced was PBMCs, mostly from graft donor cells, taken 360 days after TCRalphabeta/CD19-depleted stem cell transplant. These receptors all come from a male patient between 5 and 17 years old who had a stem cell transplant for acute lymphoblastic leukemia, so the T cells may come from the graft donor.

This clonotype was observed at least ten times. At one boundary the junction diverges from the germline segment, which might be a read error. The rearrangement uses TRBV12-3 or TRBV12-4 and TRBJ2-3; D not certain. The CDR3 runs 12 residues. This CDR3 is CASSSRRDTQYF. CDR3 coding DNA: TGCGCCAGCAGCTCCAGAAGGGATACGCAGTATTTT.

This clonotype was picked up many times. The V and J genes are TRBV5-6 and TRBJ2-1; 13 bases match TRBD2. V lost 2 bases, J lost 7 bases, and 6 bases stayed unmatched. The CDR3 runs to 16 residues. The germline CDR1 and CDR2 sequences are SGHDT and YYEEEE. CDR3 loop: CASSLLAGGPRNEQFF. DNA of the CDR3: TGTGCCAGCAGCTTACTAGCGGGAGGGCCGAGGAATGAGCAGTTCTTC.

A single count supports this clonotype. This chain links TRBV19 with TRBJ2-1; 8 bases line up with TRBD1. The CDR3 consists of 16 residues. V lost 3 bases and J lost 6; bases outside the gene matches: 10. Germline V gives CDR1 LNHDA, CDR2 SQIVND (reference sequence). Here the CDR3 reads CASSILPGQGINEQFF. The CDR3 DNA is TGTGCCAGTAGTATCCTTCCAGGACAGGGCATCAATGAGCAGTTCTTC.

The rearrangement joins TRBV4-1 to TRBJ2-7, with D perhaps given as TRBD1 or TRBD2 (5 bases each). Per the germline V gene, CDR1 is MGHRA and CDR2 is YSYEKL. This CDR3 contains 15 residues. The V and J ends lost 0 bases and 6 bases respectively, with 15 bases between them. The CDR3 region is CASSQETGPAVEQYF. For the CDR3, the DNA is TGCGCCAGCAGCCAAGAGACGGGGCCCGCTGTCGAGCAGTACTTC.